These T cell receptor beta chains were read from a single sample in a study of blood T cell repertoires in COVID-19. Data came from immunoSEQ multiplex PCR; TCRdb stores just in-frame clones and leaves some out. Among fewer than 350,000 clones, around nine tenths were seen once, and the ten largest hold 6% to 7%. The sequencing sample was made of peripheral blood. The source of these receptors is a woman in her 30s with COVID-19, enrolled during active disease. Both conserved end residues are part of each CDR3. A D gene is named only where the DNA matches it firmly. A clone size is listed for some rows: how often the clone was seen (once, few, many), or a class if it is expanded.

abundance | j_gene | v_gene | len | d_gene | CDR3nt | CDR3aa
once | TRBJ2-4 | TRBV18 | 15 | - | TGTGCCAGCTCAGTCAGGGGAGAAGCCAAAAACATTCAGTACTTC | CASSVRGEAKNIQYF
- | TRBJ1-6 | TRBV19 | 15 | - | TGTGCCAGTAGAGCCGGGACAACTTATAATTCACCCCTCCACTTT | CASRAGTTYNSPLHF
- | TRBJ2-7 | TRBV21-1 | 17 | - | TGTGCCAGCAGCAAAGAGGCGAGTCTAGCGGGATACTACGAGCAGTACTTC | CASSKEASLAGYYEQYF
few | TRBJ1-1 | TRBV30 | 15 | - | TGTGCCTGGAGCTATTTGGGGCGCGCGGTTACTGAAGCTTTCTTT | CAWSYLGRAVTEAFF
- | TRBJ1-1 | TRBV6-1 | 15 | TRBD1 | TGTGCCAGCAGTGATACAGGGGGCTCGGCCACTGAAGCTTTCTTT | CASSDTGGSATEAFF
- | TRBJ2-7 | TRBV6-6 | 14 | - | TGTGCCAGCAGTTACAAGGGGGTGATCAACGAGCAGTACTTC | CASSYKGVINEQYF
- | TRBJ1-2 | TRBV2 | 15 | - | TGTGCCAGCAGTGTTAGGCGGCAGAGGAACTATGGCTACACCTTC | CASSVRRQRNYGYTF
once | TRBJ1-2 | TRBV6-2/TRBV6-3 | 13 | TRBD1 | TGTGCCAGCAGTCCAGTTCGACAGGGACGGGCCACCTTC | CASSPVRQGRATF
- | TRBJ2-2 | TRBV19 | 17 | TRBD1 | TGTGCCAGTACCAAATACCAGGGACAGGGACTGAACGGGGAGCTGTTTTTT | CASTKYQGQGLNGELFF
- | TRBJ2-2 | TRBV3-1/TRBV3-2 | 15 | - | TGTGCCAGCAGCCAAGCGGTTGGGCCGTCAGGGGAGCTGTTTTTT | CASSQAVGPSGELFF
- | TRBJ2-3 | TRBV10-3 | 11 | - | TGTGCCATCAGTAAGAGGGATACGCAGTATTTT | CAISKRDTQYF
- | TRBJ1-4 | TRBV10-2 | 13 | TRBD1 | TGCGCCACCCAGGGACAGGACTCCGAAAAACTGTTTTTT | CATQGQDSEKLFF
- | TRBJ2-7 | TRBV14 | 14 | TRBD1 | TGTGCCAGCAGCTTCGGACAGGGGTCCTACGAGCAGTACTTC | CASSFGQGSYEQYF
- | TRBJ2-6 | TRBV18 | 18 | TRBD1 | TGTGCCAGCTCACCGAGAGGGACAGGGGGCACAGGGGCCAACGTCCTGACTTTC | CASSPRGTGGTGANVLTF
- | TRBJ1-5 | TRBV30 | 15 | - | TGTGCCTGGAGTCAAGGGGTACAGGGCGAGCAGCCCCAGCATTTT | CAWSQGVQGEQPQHF
few | TRBJ1-2 | TRBV9 | 14 | - | TGTGCCAGCAGCGTAGATAGTCCTAACTATGGCTACACCTTC | CASSVDSPNYGYTF
- | TRBJ1-4 | TRBV28 | 13 | - | TGTGCCAGCAGTGCGGGATCTTTTGAAAAACTGTTTTTT | CASSAGSFEKLFF
- | TRBJ1-2 | TRBV7-9 | 14 | TRBD1 | TGTGCCAGCAGTCCTACAGGGGACTCCTATGGCTACACCTTC | CASSPTGDSYGYTF
- | TRBJ1-1 | TRBV4-1 | 17 | - | TGCGCCAGCAGCCTAGGAGAGCTGGCCCTACCCTTTAGAGAAGCTTTCTTT | CASSLGELALPFREAFF
- | TRBJ2-3 | TRBV21-1 | 20 | - | TGTGCCAGCAGCAATAAGGACAGGGGGCGAAAGCGGGAGATAGGGGATACGCAGTATTTT | CASSNKDRGRKREIGDTQYF
- | TRBJ2-7 | TRBV6-4 | 16 | - | TGTGCCAGCAGTGACTCGATCCGGGGTTACTCCTACGAGCAGTACTTC | CASSDSIRGYSYEQYF
few | TRBJ1-2 | TRBV7-8 | 12 | - | TGTGCCAGCAGCCCGGGGGGGACGGGCTACACCTTC | CASSPGGTGYTF
- | TRBJ1-2 | TRBV28 | 15 | TRBD1 | TGTGCCAGCATCTCTCCCGGGACAGGGAACTATGGCTACACCTTC | CASISPGTGNYGYTF
once | TRBJ2-3 | TRBV5-6 | 12 | - | TGTGCCAGCAGCTATCACACAGATACGCAGTATTTT | CASSYHTDTQYF
- | TRBJ2-7 | TRBV19 | 17 | TRBD2 | TGTGCCAGTAGTTCATCTAGCGGGAGGGCCGAATTATACGAGCAGTACTTC | CASSSSSGRAELYEQYF
- | TRBJ2-4 | TRBV4-1 | 17 | - | TGCGCCAGCAGCCAAGATGGAGGAGGGCTAGCCAAAAACATTCAGTACTTC | CASSQDGGGLAKNIQYF
- | TRBJ2-5 | TRBV5-4 | 14 | TRBD1 | TGTGCCAGCAGCAGGGACAGGGGGCAAGAGACCCAGTACTTC | CASSRDRGQETQYF